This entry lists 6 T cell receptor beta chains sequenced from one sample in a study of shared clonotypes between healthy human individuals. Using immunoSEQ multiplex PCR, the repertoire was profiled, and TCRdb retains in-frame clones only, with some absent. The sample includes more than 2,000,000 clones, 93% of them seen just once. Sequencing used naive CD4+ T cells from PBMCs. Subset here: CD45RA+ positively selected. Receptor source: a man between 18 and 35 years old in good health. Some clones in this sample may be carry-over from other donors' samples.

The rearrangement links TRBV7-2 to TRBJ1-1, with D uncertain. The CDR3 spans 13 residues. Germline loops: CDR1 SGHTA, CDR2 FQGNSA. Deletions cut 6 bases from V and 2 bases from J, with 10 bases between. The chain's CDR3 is CASSTQINTEAFF. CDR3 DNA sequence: TGTGCCAGCAGTACCCAGATTAACACTGAAGCTTTCTTT.

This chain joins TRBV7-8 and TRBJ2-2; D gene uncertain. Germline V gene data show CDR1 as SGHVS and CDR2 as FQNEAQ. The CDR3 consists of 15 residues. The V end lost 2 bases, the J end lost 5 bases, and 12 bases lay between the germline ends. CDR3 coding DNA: TGTGCCAGCAGCTTATGGAGAGTACTAACCGGGGAGCTGTTTTTT. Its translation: CASSLWRVLTGELFF.

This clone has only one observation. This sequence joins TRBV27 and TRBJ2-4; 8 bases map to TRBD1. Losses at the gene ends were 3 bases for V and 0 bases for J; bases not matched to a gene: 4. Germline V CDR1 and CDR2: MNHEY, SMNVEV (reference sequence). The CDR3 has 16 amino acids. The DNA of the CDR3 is TGTGCCAGCAGTTTCGCGACAGGGGTAGCCAAAAACATTCAGTACTTC. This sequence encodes CASSFATGVAKNIQYF.

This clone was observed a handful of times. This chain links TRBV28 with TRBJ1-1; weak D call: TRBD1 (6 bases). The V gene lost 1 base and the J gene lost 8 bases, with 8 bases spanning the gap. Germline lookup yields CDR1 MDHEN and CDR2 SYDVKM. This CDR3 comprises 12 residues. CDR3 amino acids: CASSLLDREAFF. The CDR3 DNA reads TGTGCCAGCAGTTTATTGGACAGAGAAGCTTTCTTT.

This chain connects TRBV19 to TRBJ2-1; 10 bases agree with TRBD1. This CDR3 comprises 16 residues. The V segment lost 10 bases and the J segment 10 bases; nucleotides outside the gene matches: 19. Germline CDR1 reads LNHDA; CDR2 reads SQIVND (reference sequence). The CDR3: CATTIYGQGGDSEQFF. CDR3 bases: TGTGCCACTACAATTTACGGACAGGGGGGCGACTCAGAGCAGTTCTTC.

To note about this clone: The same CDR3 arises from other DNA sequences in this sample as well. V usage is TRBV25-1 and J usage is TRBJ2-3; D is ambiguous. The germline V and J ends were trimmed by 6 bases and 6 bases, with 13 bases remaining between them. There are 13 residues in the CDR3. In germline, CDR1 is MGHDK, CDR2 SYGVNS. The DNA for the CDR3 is TGTGCCAGCAGGGAACAAACCCAGGATACGCAGTATTTT. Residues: CASREQTQDTQYF.